This TCR beta chain appears in the sequencing data of a study of blood T cell repertoires in COVID-19. Study context: PBMCs, B-cell-depleted T cells, or T cells provided the cDNA or gDNA that made up the material.

How the authors handled the data: It was from reference gene primer amplification that nucleated cell counts were estimated. Profiled with immunoSEQ multiplex PCR; TCRdb holds only in-frame clones, not every one. V and J calls and clone size are copied from that table; D and trimming were computed from the DNA. Counted here are a few hundred thousand clones, over 75% occurring once; the ten biggest clones make up approximately 9%. This CDR3 region has 14 residues. The germline CDR1 and CDR2 sequences are SEHNR and FQNEAQ (reference sequence). Trimming shortened V by 6 bases and J by 1 base, and 10 bases separated the two germline ends.

This rearrangement joins TRBV7-9 to TRBJ2-1; D is ambiguous. Sample: peripheral blood. The clonotype was recovered from a human donor in a cohort sampled during active COVID-19. DNA of the CDR3: TGTGCCAGCAGATCAGGCGTGTCCTACAATGAGCAGTTCTTC. Translated: CASRSGVSYNEQFF. The whole variable domain, remainder taken from reference TRBV7-9 and TRBJ2-1, is DTGVSQNPRHKITKRGQNVTFRCDPISEHNRLYWYRQTLGQGPEFLTYFQNEAQLEKSRLLSDRFSAERPKGSFSTLEIQRTEQGDSAMYLCASRSGVSYNEQFFGPGTRLTVL.